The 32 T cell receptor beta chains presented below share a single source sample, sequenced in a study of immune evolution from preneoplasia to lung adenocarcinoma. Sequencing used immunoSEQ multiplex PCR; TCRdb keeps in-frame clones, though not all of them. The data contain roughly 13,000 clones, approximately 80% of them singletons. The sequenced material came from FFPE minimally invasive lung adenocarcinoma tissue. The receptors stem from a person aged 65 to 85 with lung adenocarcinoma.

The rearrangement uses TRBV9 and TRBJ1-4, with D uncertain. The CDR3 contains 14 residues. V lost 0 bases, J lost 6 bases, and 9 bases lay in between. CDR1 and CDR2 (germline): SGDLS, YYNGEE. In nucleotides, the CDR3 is TGTGCCAGCAGCGTAGGGGGTTTAGATGAAAAACTGTTTTTT. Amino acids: CASSVGGLDEKLFF.

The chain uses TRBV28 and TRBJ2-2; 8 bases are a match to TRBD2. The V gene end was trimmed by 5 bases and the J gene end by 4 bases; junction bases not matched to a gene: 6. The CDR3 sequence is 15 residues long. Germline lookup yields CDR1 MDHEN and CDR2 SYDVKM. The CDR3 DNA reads TGTGCCAGCAGTCTCGGACTAGCCCGCACCGGGGAGCTGTTTTTT. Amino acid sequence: CASSLGLARTGELFF.

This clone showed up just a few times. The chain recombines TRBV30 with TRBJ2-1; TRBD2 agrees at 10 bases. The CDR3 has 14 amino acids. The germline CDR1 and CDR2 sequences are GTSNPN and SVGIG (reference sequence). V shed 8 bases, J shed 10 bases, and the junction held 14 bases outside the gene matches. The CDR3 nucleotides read TGTGCCCGCCTGGAAGCGGGGGGGCCGGGAGAGCAGTTCTTC. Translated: CARLEAGGPGEQFF.

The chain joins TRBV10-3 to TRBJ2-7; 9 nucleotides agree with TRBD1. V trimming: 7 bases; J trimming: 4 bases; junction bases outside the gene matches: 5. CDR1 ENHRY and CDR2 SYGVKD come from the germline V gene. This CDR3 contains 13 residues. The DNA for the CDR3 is TGTGCCATCAAGGGACAGGGAAAATACGAGCAGTACTTC. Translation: CAIKGQGKYEQYF.

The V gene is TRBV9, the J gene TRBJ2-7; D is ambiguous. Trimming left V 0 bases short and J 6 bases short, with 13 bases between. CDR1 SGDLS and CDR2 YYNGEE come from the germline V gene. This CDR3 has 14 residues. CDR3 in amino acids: CASSVGSALGEQYF. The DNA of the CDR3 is TGTGCCAGCAGCGTAGGAAGCGCTTTGGGCGAGCAGTACTTC.

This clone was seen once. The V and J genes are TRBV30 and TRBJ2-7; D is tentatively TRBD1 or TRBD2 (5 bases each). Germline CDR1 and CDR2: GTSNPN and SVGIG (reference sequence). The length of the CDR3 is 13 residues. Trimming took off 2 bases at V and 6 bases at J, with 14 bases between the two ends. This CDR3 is CAWSRDARSEQYF. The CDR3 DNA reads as TGTGCCTGGAGTCGGGACGCCAGAAGCGAGCAGTACTTC.

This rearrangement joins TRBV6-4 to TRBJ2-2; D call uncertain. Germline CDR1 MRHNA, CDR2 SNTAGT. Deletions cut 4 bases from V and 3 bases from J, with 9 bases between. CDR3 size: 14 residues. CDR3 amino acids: CASSVGRYTGELFF. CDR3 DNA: TGTGCCAGCAGTGTTGGCAGATACACCGGGGAGCTGTTTTTT.

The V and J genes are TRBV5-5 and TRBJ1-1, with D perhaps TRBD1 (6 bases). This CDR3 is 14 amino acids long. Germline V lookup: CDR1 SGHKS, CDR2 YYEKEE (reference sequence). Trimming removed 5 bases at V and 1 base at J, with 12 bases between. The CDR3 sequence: CASRQRTENTEAFF. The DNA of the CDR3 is TGTGCCAGCAGACAAAGGACAGAGAACACTGAAGCTTTCTTT.

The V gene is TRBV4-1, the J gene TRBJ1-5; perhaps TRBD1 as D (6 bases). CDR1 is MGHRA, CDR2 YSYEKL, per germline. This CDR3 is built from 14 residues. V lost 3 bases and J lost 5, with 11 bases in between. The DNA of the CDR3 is TGCGCCAGCAGCCAGGGGAGGGGGGATCAGCCCCAGCATTTT. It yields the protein CASSQGRGDQPQHF.

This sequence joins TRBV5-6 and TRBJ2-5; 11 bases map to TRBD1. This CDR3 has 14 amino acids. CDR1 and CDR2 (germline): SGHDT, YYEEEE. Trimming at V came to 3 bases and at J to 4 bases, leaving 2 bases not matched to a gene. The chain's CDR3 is CASSWGQGGETQYF. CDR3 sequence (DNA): TGTGCCAGCAGCTGGGGACAGGGGGGAGAGACCCAGTACTTC.

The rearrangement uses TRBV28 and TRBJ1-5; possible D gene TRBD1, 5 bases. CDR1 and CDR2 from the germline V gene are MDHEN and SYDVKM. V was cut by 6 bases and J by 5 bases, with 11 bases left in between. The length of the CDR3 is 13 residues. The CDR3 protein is CASRIGGDQPQHF. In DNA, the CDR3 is TGTGCCAGCAGGATTGGAGGGGATCAGCCCCAGCATTTT.

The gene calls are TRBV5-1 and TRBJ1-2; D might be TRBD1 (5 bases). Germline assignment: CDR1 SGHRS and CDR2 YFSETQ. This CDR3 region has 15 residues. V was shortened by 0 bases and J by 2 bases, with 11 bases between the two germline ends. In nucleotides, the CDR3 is TGCGCCAGCAGCTTGGAAGGGAAGGGGAACTATGGCTACACCTTC. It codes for CASSLEGKGNYGYTF.

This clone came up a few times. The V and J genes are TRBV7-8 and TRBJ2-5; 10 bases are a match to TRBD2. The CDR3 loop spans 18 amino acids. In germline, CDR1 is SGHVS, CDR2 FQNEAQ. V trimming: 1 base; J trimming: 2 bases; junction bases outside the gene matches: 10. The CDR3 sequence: CASSLGSSSGGLQETQYF. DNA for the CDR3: TGTGCCAGCAGCTTAGGGTCATCTAGCGGGGGACTACAAGAGACCCAGTACTTC.

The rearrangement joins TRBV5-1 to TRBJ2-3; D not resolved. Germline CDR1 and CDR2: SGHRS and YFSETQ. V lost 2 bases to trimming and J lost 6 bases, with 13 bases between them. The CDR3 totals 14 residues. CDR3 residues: CASSLGTPEDTQYF. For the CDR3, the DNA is TGCGCCAGCAGCTTAGGCACCCCAGAGGATACGCAGTATTTT.

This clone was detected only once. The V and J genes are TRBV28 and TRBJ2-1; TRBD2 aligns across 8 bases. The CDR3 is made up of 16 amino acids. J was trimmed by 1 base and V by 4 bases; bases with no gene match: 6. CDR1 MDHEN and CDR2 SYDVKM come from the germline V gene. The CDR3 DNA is TGTGCCAGCAGTTCCAGTCGGGGGGGTTCCTACAATGAGCAGTTCTTC. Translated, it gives CASSSSRGGSYNEQFF.

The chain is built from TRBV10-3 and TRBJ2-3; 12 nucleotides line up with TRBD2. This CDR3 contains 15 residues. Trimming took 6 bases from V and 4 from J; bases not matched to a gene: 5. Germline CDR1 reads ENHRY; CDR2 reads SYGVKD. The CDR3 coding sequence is TGTGCCATCAGCGAGACTAGCGGGAGCTCAGATACGCAGTATTTT. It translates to CAISETSGSSDTQYF.

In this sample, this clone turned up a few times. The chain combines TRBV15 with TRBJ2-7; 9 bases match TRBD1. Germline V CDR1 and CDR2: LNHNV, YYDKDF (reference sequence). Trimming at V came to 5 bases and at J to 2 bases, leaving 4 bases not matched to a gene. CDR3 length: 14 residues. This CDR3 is CATSPGQGTYEQYF. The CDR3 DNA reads TGTGCCACCAGCCCGGGACAGGGTACCTACGAGCAGTACTTC.

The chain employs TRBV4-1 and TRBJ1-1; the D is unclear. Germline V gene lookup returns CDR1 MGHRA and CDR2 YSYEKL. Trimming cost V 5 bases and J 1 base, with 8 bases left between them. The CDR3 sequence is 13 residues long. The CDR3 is CASSSPWNTEAFF. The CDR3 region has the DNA TGCGCCAGCAGCTCCCCGTGGAACACTGAAGCTTTCTTT.

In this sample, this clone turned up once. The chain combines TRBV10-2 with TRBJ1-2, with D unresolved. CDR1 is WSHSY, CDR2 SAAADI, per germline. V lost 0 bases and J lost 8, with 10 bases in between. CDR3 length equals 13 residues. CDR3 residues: CASSESQVRGYTF. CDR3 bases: TGCGCCAGCAGTGAGTCTCAGGTCCGGGGCTACACCTTC.

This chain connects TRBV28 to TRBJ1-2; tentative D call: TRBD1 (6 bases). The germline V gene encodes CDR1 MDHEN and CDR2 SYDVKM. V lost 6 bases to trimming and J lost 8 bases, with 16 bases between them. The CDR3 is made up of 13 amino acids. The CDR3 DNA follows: TGTGCCAGCAGGGGAACAGGGCGGGGCGGCTACACCTTC. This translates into CASRGTGRGGYTF.

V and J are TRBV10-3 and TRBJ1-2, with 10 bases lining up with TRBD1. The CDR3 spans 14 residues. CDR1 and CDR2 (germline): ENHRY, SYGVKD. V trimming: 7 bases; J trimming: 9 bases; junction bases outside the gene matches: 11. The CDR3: CAINGGQGSRSYTF. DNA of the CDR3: TGTGCCATCAACGGGGGACAGGGGTCGAGGAGCTACACCTTC.

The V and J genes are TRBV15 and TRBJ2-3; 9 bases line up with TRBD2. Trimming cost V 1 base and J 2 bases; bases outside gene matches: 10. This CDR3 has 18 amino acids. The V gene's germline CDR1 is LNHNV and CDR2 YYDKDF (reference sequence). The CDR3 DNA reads TGTGCCACCAGCAGAGGCCCCGGGGTAGCGGGGGTCACAGATACGCAGTATTTT. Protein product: CATSRGPGVAGVTDTQYF.

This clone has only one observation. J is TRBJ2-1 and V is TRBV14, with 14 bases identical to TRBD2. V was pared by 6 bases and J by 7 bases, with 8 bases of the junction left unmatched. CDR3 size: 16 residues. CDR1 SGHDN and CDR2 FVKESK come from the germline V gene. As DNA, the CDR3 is TGTGCCAGCAGTCCTGGGACTAGCGGGAGAAGAAATGAGCAGTTCTTC. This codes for CASSPGTSGRRNEQFF.

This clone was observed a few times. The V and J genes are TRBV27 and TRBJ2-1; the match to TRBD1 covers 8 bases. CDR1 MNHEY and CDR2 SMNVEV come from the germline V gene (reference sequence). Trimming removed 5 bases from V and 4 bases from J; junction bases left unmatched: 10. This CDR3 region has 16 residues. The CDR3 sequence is CASSPVRGQVYNEQFF. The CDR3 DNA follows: TGTGCCAGCAGTCCTGTAAGGGGACAGGTATACAATGAGCAGTTCTTC.

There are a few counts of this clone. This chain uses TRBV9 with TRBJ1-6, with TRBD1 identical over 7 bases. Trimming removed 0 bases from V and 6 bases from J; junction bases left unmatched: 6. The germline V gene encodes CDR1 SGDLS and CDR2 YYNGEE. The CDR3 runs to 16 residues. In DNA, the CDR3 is TGTGCCAGCAGCGTAGGACAGGGCGCCGGTAATTCACCCCTCCACTTT. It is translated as CASSVGQGAGNSPLHF.

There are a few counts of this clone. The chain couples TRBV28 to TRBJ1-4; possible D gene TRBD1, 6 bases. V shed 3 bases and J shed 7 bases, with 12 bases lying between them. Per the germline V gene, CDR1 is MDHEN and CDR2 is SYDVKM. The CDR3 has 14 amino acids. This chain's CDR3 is CASSFTGRGEKLFF. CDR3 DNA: TGTGCCAGCAGTTTTACAGGGAGGGGTGAAAAACTGTTTTTT.

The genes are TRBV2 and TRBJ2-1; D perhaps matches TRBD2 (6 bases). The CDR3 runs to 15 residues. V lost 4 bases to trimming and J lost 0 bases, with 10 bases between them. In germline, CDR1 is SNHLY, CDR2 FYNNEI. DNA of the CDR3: TGTGCCAGCAGTGGGGACTCCAGCTCCTACAATGAGCAGTTCTTC. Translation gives CASSGDSSSYNEQFF.

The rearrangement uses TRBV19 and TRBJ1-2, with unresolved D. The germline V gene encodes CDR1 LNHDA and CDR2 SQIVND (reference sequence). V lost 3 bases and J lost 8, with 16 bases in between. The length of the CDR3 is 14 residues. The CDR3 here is CASSIGRSKGGYTF. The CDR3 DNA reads TGTGCCAGTAGTATTGGCAGGTCTAAGGGCGGCTACACCTTC.

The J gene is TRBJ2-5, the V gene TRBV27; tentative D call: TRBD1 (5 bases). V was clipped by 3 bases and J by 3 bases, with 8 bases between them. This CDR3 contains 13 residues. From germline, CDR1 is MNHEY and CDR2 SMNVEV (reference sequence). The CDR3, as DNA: TGTGCCAGCAGTTTGGTAGGGGAAGAGACCCAGTACTTC. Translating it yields CASSLVGEETQYF.

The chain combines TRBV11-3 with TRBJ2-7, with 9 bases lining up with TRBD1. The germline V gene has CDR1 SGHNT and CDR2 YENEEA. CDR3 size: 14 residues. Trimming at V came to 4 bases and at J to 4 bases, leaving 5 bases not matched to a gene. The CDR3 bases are TGTGCCAGCAGCTCTAGGACAGGGGTATACGAGCAGTACTTC. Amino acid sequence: CASSSRTGVYEQYF. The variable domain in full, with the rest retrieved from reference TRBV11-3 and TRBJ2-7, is EAGVVQSPRYKIIEKKQPVAFWCNPISGHNTLYWYLQNLGQGPELLIRYENEEAVDDSQLPKDRFSAERLKGVDSTLKIQPAELGDSAVYLCASSSRTGVYEQYFGPGTRLTVT.

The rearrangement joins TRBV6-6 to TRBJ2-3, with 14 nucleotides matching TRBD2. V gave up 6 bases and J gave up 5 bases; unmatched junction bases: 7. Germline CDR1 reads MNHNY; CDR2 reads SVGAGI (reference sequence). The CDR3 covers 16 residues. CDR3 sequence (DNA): TGTGCCAGCAGCCTGACTAGCGGGGGGGCCGTAGATACGCAGTATTTT. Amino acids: CASSLTSGGAVDTQYF.

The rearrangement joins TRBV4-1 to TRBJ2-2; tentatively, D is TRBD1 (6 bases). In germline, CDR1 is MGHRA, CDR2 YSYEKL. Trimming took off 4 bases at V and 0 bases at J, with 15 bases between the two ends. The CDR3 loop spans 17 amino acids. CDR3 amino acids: CASSRKPGTTNTGELFF. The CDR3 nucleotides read TGCGCCAGCAGCCGCAAACCCGGGACAACGAACACCGGGGAGCTGTTTTTT.